Shown below are 6 T cell receptor beta chains from a single sample sequenced in a study of response to subunit inactivated influenza vaccine. TCRdb redid the calling of the RT-PCR reads with MiXCR, one entry per CDR3 protein. The data show hundreds of thousands of distinct CDR3 sequences, 12% seen once. The material was PBMCs from blood, obtained on the day of vaccination. These receptors came from a man aged 50 to 60 who received an inactivated influenza vaccine.

This clonotype has a handful of counts. The chain has TRBV28 and TRBJ2-7; possible D gene TRBD1, 6 bases. The CDR3 contains 14 residues. The germline V and J ends were trimmed by 8 bases and 6 bases, with 20 bases remaining between them. CDR1 and CDR2 (germline): MDHEN, SYDVKM. CDR3 DNA: TGTGCCAGCTCAGGGGAAAGGGGTTTCTCCGAGCAGTACTTC. It yields the protein CASSGERGFSEQYF.

Only a few counts were recorded for this clonotype. The J gene is TRBJ2-1, the V gene TRBV20-1; D ambiguous. Looked up from germline, CDR1 is DFQATT and CDR2 is SNEGSKA (reference sequence). The CDR3 spans 14 residues. Trimming took off 1 base at V and 5 bases at J, with 12 bases between the two ends. CDR3 DNA sequence: TGCAGTGCTAGAGCCGCCAGTTCGAACAATGAGCAGTTCTTC. It specifies CSARAASSNNEQFF.

This chain joins TRBV21-1 and TRBJ2-2; the D segment call TRBD2 is taken from the table without a DNA check. TRBV21-1 is termed a pseudogene. The length of the CDR3 is 22 residues. As DNA, the CDR3 is TGTGCCAGCAGCAAAGTCGGGGGGATAAGCGGTCGGGTCCGGACGAACACCGGGGAGCTGTTTTTT. It is translated as CASSKVGGISGRVRTNTGELFF.

This clonotype appeared a few times. The chain combines TRBV6-5 with TRBJ2-2, with D possibly called TRBD1 or TRBD2 (5 bases each). The germline V gene encodes CDR1 MNHEY and CDR2 SVGAGI. Trimming removed 2 bases at V and 4 bases at J, with 8 bases between. This CDR3 has 14 amino acids. This CDR3 reads CASSYHGATGELFF. The CDR3 DNA is TGTGCCAGCAGTTACCACGGGGCCACCGGGGAGCTGTTTTTT.

This clonotype was detected a few times. J is TRBJ2-5 and V is TRBV20-1; D not certain. CDR3 length: 12 amino acids. The V gene's germline CDR1 is DFQATT and CDR2 SNEGSKA (reference sequence). V was cut by 4 bases and J by 0 bases, with 6 bases left in between. CDR3 amino acids: CSAKVYQETQYF. CDR3 nucleotides: TGCAGTGCTAAGGTCTACCAAGAGACCCAGTACTTC.

This clonotype was detected ten times or more. The V and J genes are TRBV7-9 and TRBJ2-3; no definite D call. CDR3 length: 15 residues. The germline CDR1 and CDR2 sequences are SEHNR and FQNEAQ (reference sequence). Trimming stripped 4 bases from V and 1 base from J, with 12 bases between. The DNA of the CDR3 is TGTGCCAGCAGCTACCGGGTTGAAGGCACAGATACGCAGTATTTT. Encoded protein: CASSYRVEGTDTQYF.